The 5 T cell receptor beta chains below come from one sample, sequenced in a study of PD-1 blockade in classical Hodgkin lymphoma. The data were produced by immunoSEQ multiplex PCR, yet TCRdb's version contains in-frame clones alone and is incomplete. Here the sample spans 90,000 or so clones, nearly 95% being singletons. Every patient was affected by relapse after autologous stem cell transplantation, while exposure to brentuximab vedotin was not uniform. Sequences were derived from peripheral blood mononuclear cells (PBMCs), sampled before the second cycle of nivolumab. All receptors come from a human donor with classical Hodgkin lymphoma.

The sample holds a few counts of this clone. The chain is built from TRBV4-1 and TRBJ2-5; TRBD1 matches 10 bases. Losses at the gene ends were 4 bases for V and 3 bases for J; bases not matched to a gene: 5. This CDR3 spans 15 amino acids. Germline V gene sequence: CDR1 MGHRA, CDR2 YSYEKL. The CDR3, as DNA: TGCGCCAGCAGCCCCTGGGGGACAGGGGAAGAGACCCAGTACTTC. It codes for CASSPWGTGEETQYF.

The chain links TRBV7-3 to TRBJ2-1; 9 bases are a match to TRBD2. The CDR3 length is 16 residues. Germline V CDR1 and CDR2: SGHTA, FQGTGA. V dropped 2 bases and J dropped 7; count of bases not matched to a gene: 9. The CDR3 region has the DNA TGTGCCAGCAGCTTATCGGGGGGACTAGCTAGGAATGAGCAGTTCTTC. Residues: CASSLSGGLARNEQFF.

The rearrangement links TRBV30 to TRBJ2-1, with 8 bases matching TRBD1. The J segment lost 6 bases and the V segment lost 4 bases, leaving 8 bases of the junction unmatched. CDR1 is GTSNPN, CDR2 SVGIG, per germline (reference sequence). This CDR3 contains 14 residues. CDR3: CAWKDRASSNEQFF. CDR3 nucleotide sequence: TGTGCCTGGAAGGACAGGGCATCTAGCAATGAGCAGTTCTTC.

V usage is TRBV7-9 and J usage is TRBJ1-1; a weak D match, TRBD1 (5 bases). Between the trimmed V and J ends, which lost 5 bases and 7 bases, there was a span of 11 bases. The CDR3 sequence is 12 residues long. Germline CDR1 and CDR2: SEHNR and FQNEAQ (reference sequence). CDR3 nucleotide sequence: TGTGCCAGCAGCACGGGACCACATGAAGCTTTCTTT. Amino acid sequence: CASSTGPHEAFF.

The genes are TRBV7-3 and TRBJ2-2, with TRBD1 as a possible D gene (6 bases). CDR1 is SGHTA, CDR2 FQGTGA, per germline. The CDR3 runs 13 residues. V gave up 3 bases and J gave up 6 bases, with 8 bases separating them. CDR3 coding DNA: TGTGCCAGCAGCTTCACAGGGCCCGGGGAGCTGTTTTTT. Its translation is CASSFTGPGELFF.